This T cell receptor (beta chain) was identified during a study of blood T cells in healthy people across ages. Alongside a J-beta primer mix, a sample-barcoded 5' primer served in a second PCR lasting roughly 7 to 11 cycles. TCRdb recomputed calls from the 5' RACE reads with MiXCR, one row per CDR3 protein. The data contain 1.5 million or so distinct CDR3 sequences, roughly 40% of them singletons. CDR1 DFQATT and CDR2 SNEGSKA come from the germline V gene (reference sequence). This CDR3 has 15 amino acids. The sequencing sample was made of blood. The TCR comes from a woman between 18 and 30 years old in good health. The chain carries TRBV20-1 and TRBJ1-4; D possibly corresponds to TRBD1 (6 bases). Written as DNA, the CDR3 is TGCAGCGCCGGCCCAGGGGACACAGCTAATGAAAAACTGTTTTTT. Protein product: CSAGPGDTANEKLFF.